This record looks at one TCR beta chain sequence and its context. Its antigen is unknown. Qualities for individual bases were not recorded, and no much larger clone is one base off. Stable Graves' hyperthyroidism was defined as no progression to ophthalmopathy during 18 months of follow-up. Hyperthyroidism patients were aged 18 to 65 years and newly diagnosed, with disease duration of less than 2 months. The study excluded patients with uncontrolled infections, other autoimmune diseases, pregnancy or lactation. Diagnoses were established on the basis of clinical symptoms, serum thyroxine and TRAb, thyroid ultrasound, and orbital computed tomography. Ficoll-Paque density gradient centrifugation was used to isolate PBMCs from 9.5 to 10 ml of fresh peripheral blood. Trizol reagent was used to extract total RNA, and RNA quality was then checked on an Agilent 2100 Bioanalyzer. These data are taken from a study of T cells in Graves' hyperthyroidism and ophthalmopathy (dated by TCRdb to the late 2010s). Some background on the complete study: Peripheral blood was collected at initial diagnosis, before any treatment. To identify distinguishing TCR V-J signatures, a discovery cohort of 95 to 100 patients was used, comprising under 45 with Graves' ophthalmopathy and approximately 57 with stable Graves' hyperthyroidism. Whether ophthalmopathy could be predicted prospectively was tested in an independent validation cohort made up of roughly 20 hyperthyroidism patients plus 17 patients who later progressed to ophthalmopathy. The 90 or so discovery patients were randomly split 7:3 into training and test sets. The study also compared thyroid tissue and blood T-cell repertoires from 5 to 7 Graves' hyperthyroidism patients. After blood sampling, hyperthyroidism patients were treated with methimazole at a starting dose of 30 mg daily, and ophthalmopathy patients were treated with high-dose intravenous methylprednisolone. According to the paper, TCR Vbeta CDR3 sequencing was carried out on 135 peripheral blood samples, which came from 40 to 45 ophthalmopathy, around 74 hyperthyroidism and around 17 progressor patients. Here is what the overall study found, with its caveats: A 13 V-J signature model separated ophthalmopathy from stable hyperthyroidism, with around 91% sensitivity and 81% to 82% specificity in cross-validation and 80%/75% in testing. In validation, the model predicted progression to ophthalmopathy with 55% to 71% sensitivity and less than 80% specificity, a median of about 6 months before onset. Sample size was not statistically predetermined, and blinding of investigators to group allocation was not performed. Most expanded thyroid clonotypes (frequency above 0.001) were also found in blood, which suggests that blood repertoires may mirror thyroid immune responses.

The CDR3 starts with the cysteine, ends with the phenylalanine, and has 15 residues. Only the CDR3 portion is preserved as DNA: 45 bases, with reading frame beginning at the first base. Looking up the germline V gene yields CDR1 SGHTA and CDR2 FQGTGA. V is cut back by 5 bases and J by 9 bases, with 8 bases in the junction unmatched. The TCR beta CDR3 regions were amplified from RNA transcripts. The TCR CDR3 was subjected to a first round of RT-PCR using the HTBI primer set and the Qiagen OneStep RT-PCR kit. Libraries were constructed in a second round of multiplex PCR, after which size selection and purification were performed. Sequencing of the libraries was done on an Illumina HiSeq2000 using paired-end 100 bp reads. For the original study's pipeline: SOAPnuke was used to process the raw data, with reads discarded if the reads contained adapters or uncalled bases, had a mean Phred below 15, or lacked an exact constant-primer or identifier match. High-quality paired reads were merged with COPE v1.2.5, and unique nucleotide sequences were defined as clonotypes. Clonotypes were aligned to IMGT TRBV, TRBD and TRBJ reference segments using MiTCR v1.1. Analysis was restricted to V-J combinations with a frequency above 0.0001, which covered 99.2% of repertoires. A TCS score was defined as the ratio of F50 (clonal expansion) to E x V (chaos), with BLOSUM62-based TCRdist applied between CDR3 peptides within each V-J. Welch's t-statistics and random forest reduced roughly 540 V-J features to 10 to 15, which were used in a naive Bayes classifier (R e1071). Clones were called with MiXCR by TCRdb after fastp trimmed the public reads at Q25, and only in-frame beta chains were retained. Identical CDR3 proteins give one entry, which carries the most common genes and DNA. V and J calls and clone size were set by TCRdb, not the authors. For this sample there are hundreds of thousands of distinct CDR3 sequences; less than 15% appear just once. Approximately 14% of the sample rests with the top ten.

Rearrangement joined TRBV7-3 to TRBJ2-1, with 12 bases matching TRBD2. The TCR comes from a woman aged 40 to 50 with Graves' hyperthyroidism. The specimen was blood. The nucleotide sequence reads TGTGCCAGCAGCCCTAGGACTAGCGGGAATGCTGAGCAGTTCTTC. Its product reads: CASSPRTSGNAEQFF. Full variable domain (CDR3 extended with the reference TRBV7-3 and TRBJ2-1 proteins): GAGVSQTPSNKVTEKGKYVELRCDPISGHTALYWYRQSLGQGPEFLIYFQGTGAADDSGLPNDRFFAVRPEGSVSTLKIQRTERGDSAVYLCASSPRTSGNAEQFFGPGTRLTVL.